The next 23 T cell receptor beta chains were all read from a single sample in a study of cytomegalovirus exposure and HLA in healthy donors. Repertoires were generated with immunoSEQ multiplex PCR, while TCRdb's copy carries only in-frame clones and drops some. The repertoire holds about 120,000 clones, with more than 75% as singletons. The sequenced material came from PBMCs. These receptors all come from a woman aged 25 to 39 in good health and CMV-seronegative.

V and J are TRBV6-1 and TRBJ1-1; D not resolved. Germline values: CDR1 MNHNS, CDR2 SASEGT. V was shortened by 6 bases and J by 7 bases, with 18 bases between the two germline ends. The CDR3 covers 14 residues. The CDR3 reads CASRGLGVIGEAFF. CDR3 bases: TGTGCCAGCAGAGGACTAGGAGTTATTGGTGAAGCTTTCTTT.

V is TRBV9 and J is TRBJ2-1; possible D gene TRBD2, 5 bases. The CDR3 extends over 15 amino acids. Germline-derived CDR1 and CDR2 are SGDLS and YYNGEE. V was shortened by 4 bases and J by 5 bases, with 16 bases between the two germline ends. The CDR3: CASSLGQLGHNEQFF. The CDR3 bases are TGTGCCAGCAGCCTGGGCCAACTAGGTCACAATGAGCAGTTCTTC. Full variable domain (missing parts from reference TRBV9 and TRBJ2-1): DSGVTQTPKHLITATGQRVTLRCSPRSGDLSVYWYQQSLDQGLQFLIQYYNGEERAKGNILERFSAQQFPDLHSELNLSSLELGDSALYFCASSLGQLGHNEQFFGPGTRLTVL.

This clone was observed a handful of times. The chain uses TRBV5-1 and TRBJ1-6; tentatively, D is TRBD1 (6 bases). V lost 1 base to trimming and J lost 10 bases, with 9 bases between them. This CDR3 contains 13 residues. Per germline, CDR1 SGHRS and CDR2 YFSETQ. Here the CDR3 DNA reads TGCGCCAGCAGCTTGACAGGGTACTCACCCCTCCACTTT. It specifies CASSLTGYSPLHF.

V is TRBV9 and J is TRBJ2-6; the D is unclear. The CDR3 spans 15 residues. Germline V gives CDR1 SGDLS, CDR2 YYNGEE. Trimming removed 4 bases from V and 1 base from J, with 9 bases in between. As DNA, the CDR3 is TGTGCCAGCAGCCCCAGTACGTCTGGGGCCAACGTCCTGACTTTC. Its translation is CASSPSTSGANVLTF. The full variable domain, completed using reference TRBV9 and TRBJ2-6, is DSGVTQTPKHLITATGQRVTLRCSPRSGDLSVYWYQQSLDQGLQFLIQYYNGEERAKGNILERFSAQQFPDLHSELNLSSLELGDSALYFCASSPSTSGANVLTFGAGSRLTVL.

The chain has TRBV28 and TRBJ1-1, with 9 positions matching TRBD1. The CDR3 runs 12 residues. J gave up 10 bases and V 5 bases, and 5 bases lay outside the gene matches. CDR1 and CDR2 from the germline V gene are MDHEN and SYDVKM. The CDR3 coding sequence is TGTGCCAGCAGTAGGGACAGGGACGGAGCTTTCTTT. Residues: CASSRDRDGAFF.

The CDR3 loop reads CASSVRDRGFGGEKLFF. The DNA for the CDR3 is TGTGCCAGCAGCGTCCGGGACAGGGGGTTCGGAGGTGAAAAACTGTTTTTT. This chain uses TRBV9 with TRBJ1-4; 11 nucleotides line up with TRBD1. V lost 2 bases and J lost 7; bases outside the gene matches: 10. In germline, CDR1 is SGDLS, CDR2 YYNGEE. The CDR3 loop spans 17 amino acids.

This chain joins TRBV12-5 and TRBJ2-7; D remains ambiguous. The CDR3 has 13 residues. Trimming stripped 6 bases from V and 4 bases from J, with 13 bases between. Germline V gene data show CDR1 as LGHNT and CDR2 as FRNRAP. CDR3 sequence: CASGIESHYEQYF. The CDR3 DNA follows: TGTGCTAGTGGAATCGAGTCCCATTACGAGCAGTACTTC. Drawing the rest from reference TRBV12-5 and TRBJ2-7, the complete variable domain is DARVTQTPRHKVTEMGQEVTMRCQPILGHNTVFWYRQTMMQGLELLAYFRNRAPLDDSGMPKDRFSAEMPDATLATLKIQPSEPRDSAVYFCASGIESHYEQYFGPGTRLTVT.

The chain carries TRBV10-2 and TRBJ1-1; weak D call: TRBD1 (6 bases). The germline CDR1 and CDR2 sequences are WSHSY and SAAADI. Trimming took off 0 bases at V and 4 bases at J, with 15 bases between the two ends. CDR3 length: 16 residues. CDR3 amino acids: CASSESIRGAGTEAFF. The CDR3 nucleotides are TGCGCCAGCAGTGAGTCTATTCGGGGGGCTGGCACTGAAGCTTTCTTT.

The CDR3 protein is CASSWGGANTGELFF. The CDR3 coding sequence is TGTGCCAGCAGCTGGGGGGGCGCAAACACCGGGGAGCTGTTTTTT. The rearrangement uses TRBV5-4 and TRBJ2-2, with D perhaps matching TRBD2 (7 bases). This CDR3 comprises 15 residues. Germline CDR1 and CDR2: SGHNT and YYREEE (reference sequence). Trimming pared 3 bases from V and 2 bases from J, leaving 11 bases between.

The chain carries TRBV18 and TRBJ2-1; 9 bases map to TRBD2. CDR3 length equals 14 residues. From germline, CDR1 is KGHSH and CDR2 LQKENI. The junction had 6 bases not matched to a gene; V was cut back by 3 bases and J by 9 bases. DNA for the CDR3: TGTGCCAGCTCACCGGGGACTAGCCCCCGTGAGCAGTTCTTC. Its protein is CASSPGTSPREQFF.

The chain links TRBV30 to TRBJ2-3; the match to TRBD2 covers 10 bases. Trimming at V came to 2 bases and at J to 4 bases, leaving 6 bases not matched to a gene. The germline gives CDR1 GTSNPN, CDR2 SVGIG (reference sequence). The CDR3 runs 15 residues. CDR3 bases: TGTGCCTGGAGTCTGACTAGCGGGTCCGCAGATACGCAGTATTTT. Translated, it gives CAWSLTSGSADTQYF.

This chain's CDR3 is CSVEDHYEQYF. In DNA form, the CDR3 reads TGCAGCGTTGAAGACCACTACGAGCAGTACTTC. This sequence joins TRBV29-1 and TRBJ2-7; D ambiguous. The CDR3 is 11 residues long. Trimming shortened V by 0 bases and J by 3 bases, and 3 bases separated the two germline ends. Germline V lookup: CDR1 SQVTM, CDR2 ANQGSEA.

The rearrangement joins TRBV19 to TRBJ2-7; TRBD2 agrees at 9 bases. The CDR3 sequence is 13 residues long. Looked up from germline, CDR1 is LNHDA and CDR2 is SQIVND (reference sequence). Trimming cost V 8 bases and J 5 bases; bases outside gene matches: 7. The CDR3 sequence is CASEGGGGHEQYF. The CDR3 bases are TGTGCCAGTGAAGGCGGGGGGGGCCACGAGCAGTACTTC.

Written as DNA, the CDR3 is TGTGCCAGCAGCCCTTATAGCGGGGAACCCTACAATGAGCAGTTCTTC. Its translation: CASSPYSGEPYNEQFF. The chain employs TRBV5-5 and TRBJ2-1; 8 bases fit TRBD2. J was trimmed by 2 bases and V by 4 bases; bases with no gene match: 8. The germline V gene encodes CDR1 SGHKS and CDR2 YYEKEE (reference sequence). This CDR3 region has 16 residues.

The chain uses TRBV5-1 and TRBJ1-1; D remains ambiguous. CDR1 is SGHRS, CDR2 YFSETQ, per germline. V was cut by 2 bases and J by 1 base, with 6 bases left in between. The CDR3 sequence is 13 residues long. The DNA of the CDR3 is TGCGCCAGCAGCTTCGGAGGGAACACTGAAGCTTTCTTT. Its translation is CASSFGGNTEAFF. Together with reference TRBV5-1 and TRBJ1-1, the CDR3 gives the full variable domain: KAGVTQTPRYLIKTRGQQVTLSCSPISGHRSVSWYQQTPGQGLQFLFEYFSETQRNKGNFPGRFSGRQFSNSRSEMNVSTLELGDSALYLCASSFGGNTEAFFGQGTRLTVV.

With regard to this clone: This CDR3 is also generated by other DNA sequences in the sample. The gene calls are TRBV5-1 and TRBJ2-5; perhaps TRBD1 as D (6 bases). The CDR3 has 14 amino acids. V was shortened by 0 bases and J by 5 bases, with 11 bases between the two germline ends. Germline values: CDR1 SGHRS, CDR2 YFSETQ. The CDR3, as DNA: TGCGCCAGCAGCTTGGACAGGGTTGGTGAGACCCAGTACTTC. This encodes CASSLDRVGETQYF.

The V and J genes are TRBV5-6 and TRBJ2-3, with 7 bases aligning to TRBD2. This CDR3 contains 14 residues. V shed 5 bases, J shed 7 bases, and the junction held 10 bases outside the gene matches. Germline V gene lookup returns CDR1 SGHDT and CDR2 YYEEEE. The chain's CDR3 is CASSSTSSRNTQYF. CDR3 DNA: TGTGCCAGCAGTTCGACTAGCTCGAGAAATACGCAGTATTTT.

The J gene is TRBJ2-3, the V gene TRBV6-4; 13 bases map to TRBD2. The junction had 4 bases not matched to a gene; V was cut back by 5 bases and J by 2 bases. This CDR3 is built from 16 residues. The germline V gene has CDR1 MRHNA and CDR2 SNTAGT. CDR3 protein: CASSSLAGGDTDTQYF. The CDR3 nucleotides read TGTGCCAGCAGTTCACTAGCGGGGGGGGACACAGATACGCAGTATTTT.

This clone was seen only a few times. J is TRBJ2-7 and V is TRBV11-2; D ambiguous. The germline gives CDR1 SGHAT, CDR2 FQNNGV. The length of the CDR3 is 13 residues. The V end was cut by 5 bases, the J end by 4 bases, with 12 bases between. CDR3 sequence reads: CASSQVRFYEQYF. For the CDR3, the DNA is TGTGCCAGCAGCCAGGTCCGATTTTACGAGCAGTACTTC.

V usage is TRBV19 and J usage is TRBJ2-7; perhaps TRBD1 as D (6 bases). Germline-derived CDR1 and CDR2 are LNHDA and SQIVND (reference sequence). CDR3 length: 13 amino acids. The V end was cut by 3 bases, the J end by 2 bases, with 8 bases between. CDR3 sequence: CASSIAGAYEQYF. The CDR3 bases are TGTGCCAGTAGTATCGCAGGGGCCTACGAGCAGTACTTC.

V usage is TRBV20-1 and J usage is TRBJ1-1; no definite D call. V was clipped by 3 bases and J by 7 bases, with 9 bases between them. The germline CDR1 and CDR2 sequences are DFQATT and SNEGSKA (reference sequence). The length of the CDR3 is 11 residues. Here the CDR3 reads CSASFHGEAFF. In DNA, the CDR3 is TGCAGTGCTAGTTTCCACGGTGAAGCTTTCTTT.

This rearrangement joins TRBV7-9 to TRBJ2-3; 9 nucleotides line up with TRBD2. The CDR3 totals 16 residues. Trimming took 7 bases from V and 2 from J; bases not matched to a gene: 10. CDR1 SEHNR and CDR2 FQNEAQ come from the germline V gene (reference sequence). The CDR3 loop is CASTPGVAGATDTQYF. The CDR3, as DNA: TGTGCCAGCACCCCGGGGGTAGCGGGGGCCACAGATACGCAGTATTTT.

J is TRBJ2-3 and V is TRBV5-1; 11 bases fit TRBD2. Losses at the gene ends were 5 bases for V and 2 bases for J; bases not matched to a gene: 4. This CDR3 spans 15 amino acids. In germline, CDR1 is SGHRS, CDR2 YFSETQ. CDR3 sequence: CASSPLAGATDTQYF. CDR3 bases: TGCGCCAGCAGTCCACTAGCGGGGGCCACAGATACGCAGTATTTT.